A selection of T cell receptor beta chains follows, all from one sample in a study of T cells in tuberculosis. TCRdb's copy holds only in-frame clones and misses some; the assay was immunoSEQ multiplex PCR. The repertoire holds about 45,000 clones, approximately 94% seen once, with about 1.8% in the top ten. The material sequenced was PBMCs. The source is a donor aged 10 to 29 with latent tuberculosis or without tuberculosis infection. Some clones in this sample may be carry-over from other donors' samples. The CDR3 runs from the conserved cysteine through the conserved F or W. D genes are given only for firm matches. Where a row states a size, it is once, few, many or the class of an expanded clone; other rows omit it.

D,J,V,size,DNA,CDR3
TRBD1,TRBJ2-7,TRBV27,.,TGTGCCAGCAGTTTACTAGGGGGCACCTACGAGCAGTACTTC,CASSLLGGTYEQYF
TRBD1,TRBJ1-1,TRBV4-1,.,TGCGCCAGCAGCCAACTCATTGGGGGGACAGGGACGAACACTGAAGCTTTCTTT,CASSQLIGGTGTNTEAFF
.,TRBJ2-7,TRBV5-6,.,TGTGCCAGCAGCCCTTGGACAGAGTCCTACGAGCAGTACTTC,CASSPWTESYEQYF
.,TRBJ1-5,TRBV19,.,TGTGCCAGTAGTATTACGGGTGTCTATAGCAATCAGCCCCAGCATTTT,CASSITGVYSNQPQHF
TRBD1,TRBJ1-1,TRBV27,.,TGTGCCAGCAGTACCTTTGACAGGGGGTTTAACACTGAAGCTTTCTTT,CASSTFDRGFNTEAFF
TRBD1,TRBJ2-7,TRBV27,.,TGTGCCAGCAGTCGAACGACAGGGAACAGCTACGAGCAGTACTTC,CASSRTTGNSYEQYF
.,TRBJ2-3,TRBV7-2,.,TGTGCCAGCAGCCGACTAGGTTTTAAGGCAGATACGCAGTATTTT,CASSRLGFKADTQYF
.,TRBJ2-7,TRBV6-1,.,TGTGCCAGCAGTGAATTAGAAAGGGGGGGCGAGCAGTACTTC,CASSELERGGEQYF
.,TRBJ1-2,TRBV19,.,TGTGCCAGTAGTACCTATACCGATAGCGCTGGCTACACCTTC,CASSTYTDSAGYTF
.,TRBJ2-7,TRBV25-1,.,TGTGCCAGCAGTCCACGGACAGATAGCTCCTACGAGCAGTACTTC,CASSPRTDSSYEQYF
TRBD2,TRBJ2-1,TRBV2,.,TGTGCCAGCAGAGTGTCAGCGGGAATAGGCAATGAGCAGTTCTTC,CASRVSAGIGNEQFF
.,TRBJ1-5,TRBV19,.,TGTGCCAGTAGTATACAGGGTCAGCCCCAGCATTTT,CASSIQGQPQHF
TRBD1,TRBJ2-1,TRBV4-2,once,TGTGCCAGCAGCCATCGGCAGGGGGCAAACAATGAGCAGTTCTTC,CASSHRQGANNEQFF
.,TRBJ2-1,TRBV4-3,.,TGCGCCAGCAGCCAAATGGGTCCCGCAGGGTACAATGAGCAGTTCTTC,CASSQMGPAGYNEQFF
TRBD2,TRBJ2-1,TRBV4-1,.,TGCGCCAGCAGCCAAGCTTCCGGGACTAGTCGCGGTGAGCAGTTCTTC,CASSQASGTSRGEQFF
.,TRBJ1-1,TRBV28,.,TGTGCCAGCAAGTTGGGGCGACAGCGAAAGACTGAAGCTTTCTTT,CASKLGRQRKTEAFF
TRBD1,TRBJ1-2,TRBV30,.,TGTGCCTGGAGTGTAGGCGGGACAGGAAGACACACCTTC,CAWSVGGTGRHTF
TRBD2,TRBJ2-7,TRBV19,.,TGTGCCAGTAGTCGAGGACTAGCGGGGAGCTACGAGCAGTACTTC,CASSRGLAGSYEQYF
.,TRBJ2-1,TRBV7-6,.,TGTGCCAGCAGCTTAGCGTCGGGGACTAATGAGCAGTTCTTC,CASSLASGTNEQFF
.,TRBJ2-5,TRBV20-1,.,TGCAGTGCCCATCAGGGCACCCAGTACTTC,CSAHQGTQYF
TRBD2,TRBJ2-7,TRBV12-5,.,TGTGCTAGTGGCCCGGGACTAGCGAGGGACGAGCAGTACTTC,CASGPGLARDEQYF
TRBD1,TRBJ1-1,TRBV27,.,TGTGCCAGCAGTCCTCCGGGACAGGGGTACACTGAAGCTTTCTTT,CASSPPGQGYTEAFF
.,TRBJ2-1,TRBV5-1,once,TGCGCCAGTACCCTCCGGGATCCCCTCCCCAATGAGCAGTTCTTC,CASTLRDPLPNEQFF
TRBD1,TRBJ1-1,TRBV29-1,.,TGCAGCGCAAAACAGGGGACCGGGAACACTGAAGCTTTCTTT,CSAKQGTGNTEAFF
TRBD1,TRBJ2-7,TRBV28,.,TGTGCCAGCAGTTCACCCGGGACAGATCTCTACGAGCAGTACTTC,CASSSPGTDLYEQYF
.,TRBJ1-2,TRBV15,.,TGTGCCACCAGCAGAGATGGGCTCTATGGCTACACCTTC,CATSRDGLYGYTF
TRBD2,TRBJ2-7,TRBV14,.,TGTGCCAGCAGCCGAAGACTAGCGGGAGGAATAAGCTCCTACGAGCAGTACTTC,CASSRRLAGGISSYEQYF
TRBD1,TRBJ1-1,TRBV2,.,TGTGCCAGCAGTCTCTACAGGGGAATCACTGAAGCTTTCTTT,CASSLYRGITEAFF
.,TRBJ2-7,TRBV27,.,TGTGCCAGCAGTCCCAGTCCCCGATACGAGCAGTACTTC,CASSPSPRYEQYF
TRBD2,TRBJ2-3,TRBV27,.,TGTGCCAGCAGTAATCTAGCGGGAGTCAGTCCTACGCAGTATTTT,CASSNLAGVSPTQYF
TRBD1,TRBJ1-1,TRBV7-9,.,TGTGCCACCCGCAAGGAGACAGGGAGTCAGGCAGCTGAAGCTTTCTTT,CATRKETGSQAAEAFF
TRBD1,TRBJ1-2,TRBV7-9,.,TGTGCCAGCAGCTACGGACAGGGCAATATCATTCATGGCTACACCTTC,CASSYGQGNIIHGYTF
.,TRBJ1-3,TRBV18,.,TGTGCCAGCTCACCACCTTTAAATTGGAGCCCCAATCGAGGAAACACCATATATTTT,CASSPPLNWSPNRGNTIYF
TRBD1,TRBJ1-5,TRBV19,few,TGTGCCACCCGACAGGGGGCGCTGCCCCAGCATTTT,CATRQGALPQHF
TRBD1,TRBJ2-5,TRBV19,.,TGTGCCAGTAGTATAGATCCCCCCGGGACAGGGCAACAAGAGACCCAGTACTTC,CASSIDPPGTGQQETQYF
.,TRBJ1-2,TRBV4-3,.,TGCGCCAGCAGCCAAGACGTCAGGGCTAACTATGGCTACACCTTC,CASSQDVRANYGYTF
.,TRBJ1-1,TRBV21-1,.,TGTGCCAGCAGCAACGAACCAGGGGGGAGGACTGAAGCTTTCTTT,CASSNEPGGRTEAFF
TRBD1,TRBJ2-5,TRBV4-2,once,TGTGCCAGCAGCCAAGGGACAGGGTGGGTCGAAGAGACCCAGTACTTC,CASSQGTGWVEETQYF
.,TRBJ1-1,TRBV6-6,.,TGTGCCAGCAGTTACTCGCTATTCTACACTGAAGCTTTCTTT,CASSYSLFYTEAFF
.,TRBJ2-5,TRBV7-3,.,TGTGCCAGCAGCCGACAGGGAGGCCAAGAGACCCAGTACTTC,CASSRQGGQETQYF
.,TRBJ2-7,TRBV5-1,once,TGCGCCAGCACCGTGGGTAGCGGAAACTACGAGCAGTACTTC,CASTVGSGNYEQYF
.,TRBJ2-1,TRBV18,.,TGTGCCAGCTCGATAGCCAGCTCCTACAATGAGCAGTTCTTC,CASSIASSYNEQFF
.,TRBJ1-1,TRBV7-9,.,TGTGCCAGCAGCCCCAGGGGTTCGATGAACACTGAAGCTTTCTTT,CASSPRGSMNTEAFF
.,TRBJ2-7,TRBV11-2,.,TGTGCCAGCAGCCCGGGAGCGGACGAGCAGTACTTC,CASSPGADEQYF
.,TRBJ2-2,TRBV6-6,.,TGTGCCAGCAGTTACTCGTGGGGACAGAACACCGGGGAGCTGTTTTTT,CASSYSWGQNTGELFF